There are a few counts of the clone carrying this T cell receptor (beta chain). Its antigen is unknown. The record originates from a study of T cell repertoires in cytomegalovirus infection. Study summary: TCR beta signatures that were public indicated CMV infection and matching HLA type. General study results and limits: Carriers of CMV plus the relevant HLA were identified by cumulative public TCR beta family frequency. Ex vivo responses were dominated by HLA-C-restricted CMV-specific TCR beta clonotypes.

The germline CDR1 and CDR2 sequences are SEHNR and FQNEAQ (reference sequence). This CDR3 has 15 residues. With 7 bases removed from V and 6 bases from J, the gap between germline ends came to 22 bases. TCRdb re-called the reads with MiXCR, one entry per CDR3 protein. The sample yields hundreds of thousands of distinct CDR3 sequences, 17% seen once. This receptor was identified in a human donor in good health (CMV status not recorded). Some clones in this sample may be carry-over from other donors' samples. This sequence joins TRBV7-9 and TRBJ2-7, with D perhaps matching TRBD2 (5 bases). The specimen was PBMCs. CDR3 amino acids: CASTPRGQAAGEQYF. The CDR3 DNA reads TGTGCCAGCACCCCGCGCGGGCAGGCCGCCGGCGAGCAGTACTTC. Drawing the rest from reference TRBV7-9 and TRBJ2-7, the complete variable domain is DTGVSQNPRHKITKRGQNVTFRCDPISEHNRLYWYRQTLGQGPEFLTYFQNEAQLEKSRLLSDRFSAERPKGSFSTLEIQRTEQGDSAMYLCASTPRGQAAGEQYFGPGTRLTVT.